Below, 5 T cell receptor beta chains from the same sample are listed, as sequenced in a study of blood T cell repertoires in COVID-19. Clones were read by immunoSEQ multiplex PCR, and TCRdb kept only the in-frame ones, dropping some. The sample has tens of thousands of clones, 91% seen once. Material: peripheral blood. These receptors were taken from a man in his sixties with acute or convalescent COVID-19.

The J gene is TRBJ2-7, the V gene TRBV2, with 10 bases matching TRBD2. CDR1 is SNHLY and CDR2 is FYNNEI in the germline V gene. V dropped 4 bases and J dropped 3; count of bases not matched to a gene: 6. The CDR3 extends over 15 amino acids. CDR3 DNA sequence: TGTGCCAGCAGTGTCGGGACTAGCGTAATCTACGAGCAGTACTTC. Amino acids: CASSVGTSVIYEQYF.

This chain links TRBV7-2 with TRBJ2-3; 9 bases line up with TRBD2. The CDR3 totals 15 residues. The germline CDR1 and CDR2 sequences are SGHTA and FQGNSA. The V and J ends lost 5 bases and 3 bases, in that order; junction bases with no gene match: 6. The CDR3 nucleotides read TGTGCCAGCAGCCCTTTAGCGGGAGAGACAGATACGCAGTATTTT. It codes for CASSPLAGETDTQYF.

The chain joins TRBV7-2 to TRBJ2-2; D not certain. Germline CDR1 SGHTA, CDR2 FQGNSA. Trimming took off 2 bases at V and 1 base at J, with 8 bases between the two ends. The CDR3 length is 15 residues. CDR3 amino acids: CASSLTAKNTGELFF. CDR3 sequence (DNA): TGTGCCAGCAGCTTAACAGCTAAGAACACCGGGGAGCTGTTTTTT.

J is TRBJ1-4 and V is TRBV5-1; 7 nucleotides align to TRBD1. The CDR3 is 15 amino acids. Germline CDR1 is SGHRS and CDR2 is YFSETQ. V dropped 3 bases and J dropped 6; count of bases not matched to a gene: 8. For the CDR3, the DNA is TGCGCCAGCAGCTCCGACGGGACAGCTGATGAAAAACTGTTTTTT. Its translation: CASSSDGTADEKLFF. Filled out from reference TRBV5-1 and TRBJ1-4, the complete variable domain reads KAGVTQTPRYLIKTRGQQVTLSCSPISGHRSVSWYQQTPGQGLQFLFEYFSETQRNKGNFPGRFSGRQFSNSRSEMNVSTLELGDSALYLCASSSDGTADEKLFFGSGTQLSVL.

Of note for this clone: The sample holds other DNA sequences that translate to the same CDR3. The gene calls are TRBV7-9 and TRBJ1-3; weak D call: TRBD1 (6 bases). CDR1 SEHNR and CDR2 FQNEAQ come from the germline V gene (reference sequence). Trimming removed 5 bases at V and 0 bases at J, with 8 bases between. The CDR3 loop spans 14 amino acids. CDR3 residues: CASSLQGSGNTIYF. The CDR3 nucleotides are TGTGCCAGCAGCCTACAGGGCTCTGGAAACACCATATATTTT.